This entry concerns a single T cell receptor beta chain. The target antigen is unknown. Produced via immunoSEQ multiplex PCR; TCRdb's table is partial and in-frame only. Among about 63,000 clones, around 89% were seen once, and the ten largest hold about 1.2%. The data were obtained in a study of cytomegalovirus exposure and HLA in healthy donors. V gave up 3 bases and J gave up 7 bases; unmatched junction bases: 6. The CDR3 length is 15 residues. Looked up from germline, CDR1 is SEHNR and CDR2 is FQNEAQ (reference sequence). Study-level points and caveats: In vitro data verified a few CMV-associated chains as specific for CMV antigens. Some TCR beta chains (164 of them) were listed as cytomegalovirus-associated. Rarity characterized most TCR sequences, yet some public TCRs appeared in many donors.

This chain uses TRBV7-9 with TRBJ2-1; 10 nucleotides agree with TRBD1. The sequenced sample consisted of PBMCs. The clonotype comes from a woman in her late teens or twenties in good health and CMV-seronegative. This chain's CDR3 is CASSFPRTGGNEQFF. Written as DNA, the CDR3 is TGTGCCAGCAGCTTCCCCCGGACAGGGGGTAATGAGCAGTTCTTC.